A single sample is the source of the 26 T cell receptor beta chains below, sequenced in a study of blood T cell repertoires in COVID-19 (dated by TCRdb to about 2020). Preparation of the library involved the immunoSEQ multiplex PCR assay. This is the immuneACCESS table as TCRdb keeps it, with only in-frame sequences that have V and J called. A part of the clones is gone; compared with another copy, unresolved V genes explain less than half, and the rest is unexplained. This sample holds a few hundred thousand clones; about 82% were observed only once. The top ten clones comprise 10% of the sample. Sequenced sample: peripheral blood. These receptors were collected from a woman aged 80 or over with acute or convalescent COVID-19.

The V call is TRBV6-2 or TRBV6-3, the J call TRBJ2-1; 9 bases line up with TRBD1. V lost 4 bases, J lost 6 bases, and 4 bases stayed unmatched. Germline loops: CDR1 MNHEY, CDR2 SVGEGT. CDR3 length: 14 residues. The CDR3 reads CASSWTGVANEQFF. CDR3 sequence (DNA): TGTGCCAGCAGTTGGACAGGGGTAGCCAATGAGCAGTTCTTC.

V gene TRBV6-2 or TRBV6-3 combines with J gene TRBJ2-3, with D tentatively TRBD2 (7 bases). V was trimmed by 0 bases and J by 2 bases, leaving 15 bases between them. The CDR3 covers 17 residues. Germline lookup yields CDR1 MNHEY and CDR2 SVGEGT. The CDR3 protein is CASSYSGGPKDTDTQYF. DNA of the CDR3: TGTGCCAGCAGTTACTCGGGGGGGCCCAAAGACACAGATACGCAGTATTTT.

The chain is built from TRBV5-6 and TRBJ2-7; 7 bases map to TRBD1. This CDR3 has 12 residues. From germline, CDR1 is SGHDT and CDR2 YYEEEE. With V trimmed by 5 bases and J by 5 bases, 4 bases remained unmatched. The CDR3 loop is CASRTTGNEQYF. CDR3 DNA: TGTGCCAGCAGAACGACAGGGAACGAGCAGTACTTC.

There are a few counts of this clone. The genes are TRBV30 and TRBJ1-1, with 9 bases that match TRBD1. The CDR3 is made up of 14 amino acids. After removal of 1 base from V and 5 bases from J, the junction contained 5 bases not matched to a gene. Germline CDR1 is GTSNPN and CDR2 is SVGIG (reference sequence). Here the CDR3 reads CAWSAGTGSTEAFF. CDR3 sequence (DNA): TGTGCCTGGAGTGCCGGGACAGGGTCAACTGAAGCTTTCTTT.

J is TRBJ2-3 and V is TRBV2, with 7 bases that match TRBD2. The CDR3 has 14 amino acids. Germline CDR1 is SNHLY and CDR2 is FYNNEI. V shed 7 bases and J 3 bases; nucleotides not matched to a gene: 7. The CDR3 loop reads CASNADGGTDTQYF. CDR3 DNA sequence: TGTGCCAGCAACGCGGACGGGGGGACAGATACGCAGTATTTT.

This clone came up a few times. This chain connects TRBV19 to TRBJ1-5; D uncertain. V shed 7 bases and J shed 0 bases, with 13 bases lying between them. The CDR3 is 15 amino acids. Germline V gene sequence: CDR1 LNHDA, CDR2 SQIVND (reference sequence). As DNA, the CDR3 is TGTGCCAGTACCAACTCGGGAATTAGCAATCAGCCCCAGCATTTT. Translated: CASTNSGISNQPQHF.

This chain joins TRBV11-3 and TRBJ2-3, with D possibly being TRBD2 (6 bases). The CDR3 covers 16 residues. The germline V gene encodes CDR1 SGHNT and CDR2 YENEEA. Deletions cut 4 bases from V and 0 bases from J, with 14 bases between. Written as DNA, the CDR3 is TGTGCCAGCAGCTGGACCTCCGGGACTAGCACAGATACGCAGTATTTT. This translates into CASSWTSGTSTDTQYF.

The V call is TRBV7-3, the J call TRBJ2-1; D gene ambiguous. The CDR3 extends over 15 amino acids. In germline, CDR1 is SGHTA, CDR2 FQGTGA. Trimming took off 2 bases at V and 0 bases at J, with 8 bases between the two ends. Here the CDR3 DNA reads TGTGCCAGCAGCTTATCGTCTAGCTCCTACAATGAGCAGTTCTTC. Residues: CASSLSSSSYNEQFF.

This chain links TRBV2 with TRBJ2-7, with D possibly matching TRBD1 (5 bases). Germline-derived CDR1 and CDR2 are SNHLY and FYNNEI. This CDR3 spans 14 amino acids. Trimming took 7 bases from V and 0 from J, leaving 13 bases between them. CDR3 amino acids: CASTRSQGSYEQYF. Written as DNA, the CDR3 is TGTGCCAGCACCCGGTCGCAGGGCTCCTACGAGCAGTACTTC.

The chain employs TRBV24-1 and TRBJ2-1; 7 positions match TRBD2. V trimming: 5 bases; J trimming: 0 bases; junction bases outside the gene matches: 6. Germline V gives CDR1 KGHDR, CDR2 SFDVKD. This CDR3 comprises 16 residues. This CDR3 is CATSVPSGSSYNEQFF. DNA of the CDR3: TGTGCCACCAGTGTTCCTAGCGGAAGCTCCTACAATGAGCAGTTCTTC.

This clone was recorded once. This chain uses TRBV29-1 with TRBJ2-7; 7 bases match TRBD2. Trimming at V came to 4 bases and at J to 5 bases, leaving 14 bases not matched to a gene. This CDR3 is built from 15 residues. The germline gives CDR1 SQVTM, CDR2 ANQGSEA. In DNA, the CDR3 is TGCAGCGTTGGCCTCAGCGGGGTGGGGTCGGACGAGCAGTACTTC. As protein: CSVGLSGVGSDEQYF.

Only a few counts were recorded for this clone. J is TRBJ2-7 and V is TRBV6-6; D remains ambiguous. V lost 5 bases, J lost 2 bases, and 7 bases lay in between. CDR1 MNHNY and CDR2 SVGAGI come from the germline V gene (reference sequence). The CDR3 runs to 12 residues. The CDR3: CASSTKTYEQYF. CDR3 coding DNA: TGTGCCAGCAGTACTAAGACCTACGAGCAGTACTTC.

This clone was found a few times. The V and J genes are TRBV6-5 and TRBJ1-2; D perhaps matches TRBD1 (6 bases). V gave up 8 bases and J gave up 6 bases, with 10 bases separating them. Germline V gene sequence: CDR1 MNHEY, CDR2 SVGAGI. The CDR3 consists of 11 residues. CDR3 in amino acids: CASFGQNGYTF. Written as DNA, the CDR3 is TGTGCCAGCTTCGGACAGAATGGCTACACCTTC.

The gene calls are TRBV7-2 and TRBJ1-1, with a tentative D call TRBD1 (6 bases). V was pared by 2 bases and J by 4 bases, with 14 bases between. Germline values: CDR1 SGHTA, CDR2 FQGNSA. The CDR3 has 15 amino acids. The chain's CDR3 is CASSLYSGGVTEAFF. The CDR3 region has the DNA TGTGCCAGCAGCTTATATTCGGGGGGCGTCACTGAAGCTTTCTTT.

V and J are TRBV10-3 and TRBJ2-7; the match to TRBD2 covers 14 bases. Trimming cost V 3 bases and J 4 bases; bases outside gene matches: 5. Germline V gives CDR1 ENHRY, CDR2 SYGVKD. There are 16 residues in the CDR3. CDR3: CAISERGLAGEYEQYF. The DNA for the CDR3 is TGTGCCATCAGTGAAAGGGGACTAGCGGGGGAATACGAGCAGTACTTC.

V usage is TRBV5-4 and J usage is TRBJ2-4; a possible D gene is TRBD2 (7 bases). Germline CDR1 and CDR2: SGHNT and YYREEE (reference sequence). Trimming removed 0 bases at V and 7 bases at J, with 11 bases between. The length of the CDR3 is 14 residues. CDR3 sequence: CASSLEGGENIQYF. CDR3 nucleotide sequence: TGTGCCAGCAGCTTGGAGGGGGGGGAGAACATTCAGTACTTC. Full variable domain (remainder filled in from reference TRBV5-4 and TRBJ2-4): ETGVTQSPTHLIKTRGQQVTLRCSSQSGHNTVSWYQQALGQGPQFIFQYYREEENGRGNFPPRFSGLQFPNYSSELNVNALELDDSALYLCASSLEGGENIQYFGAGTRLSVL.

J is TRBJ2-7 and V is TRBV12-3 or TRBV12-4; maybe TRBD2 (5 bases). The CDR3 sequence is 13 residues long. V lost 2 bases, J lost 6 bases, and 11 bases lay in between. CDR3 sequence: CASSLNAGGEQYF. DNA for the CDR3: TGTGCCAGCAGTTTAAACGCCGGAGGCGAGCAGTACTTC.

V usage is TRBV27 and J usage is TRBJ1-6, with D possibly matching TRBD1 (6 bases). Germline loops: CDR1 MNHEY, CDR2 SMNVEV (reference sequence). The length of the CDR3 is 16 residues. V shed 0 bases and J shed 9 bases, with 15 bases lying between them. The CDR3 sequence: CASSLSGGGPFSPLHF. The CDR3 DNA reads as TGTGCCAGCAGTTTATCAGGGGGGGGCCCGTTTTCACCCCTCCACTTT.

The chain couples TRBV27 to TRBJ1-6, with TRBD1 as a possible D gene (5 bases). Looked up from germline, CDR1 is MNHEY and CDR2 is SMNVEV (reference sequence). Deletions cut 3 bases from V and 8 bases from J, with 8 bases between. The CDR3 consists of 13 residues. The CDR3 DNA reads TGTGCCAGCAGTTTTACAGGATATTCACCCCTCCACTTT. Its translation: CASSFTGYSPLHF.

The CDR3: CAWSAGLAGAMDEQYF. The CDR3 DNA reads TGTGCCTGGAGTGCGGGACTAGCGGGAGCAATGGACGAGCAGTACTTC. J is TRBJ2-7 and V is TRBV30, with 14 bases matching TRBD2. The length of the CDR3 is 16 residues. V shed 1 base, J shed 5 bases, and the junction held 7 bases outside the gene matches. CDR1 and CDR2 from the germline V gene are GTSNPN and SVGIG (reference sequence). The whole variable domain, filled in from reference TRBV30 and TRBJ2-7, reads SQTIHQWPATLVQPVGSPLSLECTVEGTSNPNLYWYRQAAGRGLQLLFYSVGIGQISSEVPQNLSASRPQDRQFILSSKKLLLSDSGFYLCAWSAGLAGAMDEQYFGPGTRLTVT.

CDR3 DNA: TGTGCCAGCAGTTTAAGGGGGTGGTCCGAGCAGTACTTC. Protein product: CASSLRGWSEQYF. The V call is TRBV27, the J call TRBJ2-7; tentatively, D is TRBD1 (6 bases). The germline V and J ends were trimmed by 2 bases and 6 bases, with 11 bases remaining between them. Per germline, CDR1 MNHEY and CDR2 SMNVEV (reference sequence). CDR3 size: 13 residues.

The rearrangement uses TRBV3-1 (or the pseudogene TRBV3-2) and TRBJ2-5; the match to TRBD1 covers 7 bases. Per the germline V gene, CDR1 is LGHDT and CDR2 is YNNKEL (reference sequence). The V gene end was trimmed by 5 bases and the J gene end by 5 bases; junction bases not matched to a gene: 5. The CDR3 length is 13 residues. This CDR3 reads CASSSTGMETQYF. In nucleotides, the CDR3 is TGTGCCAGCAGCTCGACAGGGATGGAGACCCAGTACTTC.

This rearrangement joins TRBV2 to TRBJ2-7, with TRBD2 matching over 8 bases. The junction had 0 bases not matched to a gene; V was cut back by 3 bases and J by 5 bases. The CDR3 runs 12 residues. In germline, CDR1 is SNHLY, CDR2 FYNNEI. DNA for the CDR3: TGTGCCAGCAGTGAGACTAGCGACGAGCAGTACTTC. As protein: CASSETSDEQYF.

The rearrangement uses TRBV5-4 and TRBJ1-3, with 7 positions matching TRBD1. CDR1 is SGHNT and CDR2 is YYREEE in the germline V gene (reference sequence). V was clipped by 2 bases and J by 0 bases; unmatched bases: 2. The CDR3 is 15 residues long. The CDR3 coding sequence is TGTGCCAGCAGCTTACAGGGGCTCTCTGGAAACACCATATATTTT. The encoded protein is CASSLQGLSGNTIYF.

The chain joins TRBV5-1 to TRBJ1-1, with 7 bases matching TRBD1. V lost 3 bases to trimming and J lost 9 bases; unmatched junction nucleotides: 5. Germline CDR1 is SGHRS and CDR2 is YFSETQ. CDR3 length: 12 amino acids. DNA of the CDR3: TGCGCCAGCAGCTCTAGACAGGGCAAAGCTTTCTTT. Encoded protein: CASSSRQGKAFF.

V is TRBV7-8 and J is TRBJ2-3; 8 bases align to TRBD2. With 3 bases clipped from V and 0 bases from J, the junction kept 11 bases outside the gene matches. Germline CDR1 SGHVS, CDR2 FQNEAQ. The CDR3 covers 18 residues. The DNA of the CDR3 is TGTGCCAGCAGCTTTGGTGCGGGGGGAATTCCTAGCACAGATACGCAGTATTTT. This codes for CASSFGAGGIPSTDTQYF.